This TCR beta chain was sequenced in a study of early T cells in non-severe SARS-CoV-2 infection. Study details: The study sequenced bulk RNA from unsorted whole blood, with chains unpaired.

Comment on this clonotype: Its antigen is undetermined.

Study findings and constraints: VDJdb matching, biased toward anti-spike CD8 responses, missed private and CD4 specificities.

The V end was cut by 3 bases, the J end by 5 bases, with 11 bases between. The CDR3 covers 14 residues. TCRdb ran MiXCR on the 5' RACE reads and lists one entry per CDR3 protein. The sample lists 65,000 to 75,000 distinct CDR3 sequences, roughly 13% occurring once. This sequence joins TRBV12-3 or TRBV12-4 and TRBJ1-5; D possibly corresponds to TRBD1 (6 bases). The clonotype originates from an adult who was a healthcare worker with PCR-confirmed SARS-CoV-2 infection or an uninfected control (not recorded which). The source material was whole blood. CDR3 region: CASSFWGADQPQHF. The CDR3 DNA is TGTGCCAGCAGTTTCTGGGGGGCGGATCAGCCCCAGCATTTT.